These 16 T cell receptor beta chains share one sample of origin, sequenced in a study of neurological immune-mediated disorders (dated by TCRdb to about 2019). Library prep was done by 5' RACE. Instrument on record: Illumina HiSeq 2500. TCRdb reanalyzed the raw reads on its own, using fastp at Q25 for trimming and MiXCR for clone calling, and kept in-frame beta chains. Rows are unified per CDR3 protein, each entry keeping the most common DNA and genes. The sample has approximately 65,000 distinct CDR3 sequences on record, roughly 4.9% of them singletons. The ten largest clones take up roughly 5% of the sample. Specimen: PBMCs. These receptors were obtained from a human donor with multiple sclerosis. The donor label of this sample is uncertain.

This clonotype was seen ten or more times. The chain has TRBV5-1 and TRBJ1-3; possible D gene TRBD1, 5 bases. The CDR3 has 14 residues. Trimming pared 2 bases from V and 2 bases from J, leaving 8 bases between. Looked up from germline, CDR1 is SGHRS and CDR2 is YFSETQ. The CDR3: CASSLQETGNTIYF. The CDR3, as DNA: TGCGCCAGCAGCTTACAGGAGACTGGAAACACCATATATTTT.

This clonotype was seen ten or more times. The junction differs from germline at one of its ends, possibly a read error. The J gene is TRBJ2-1, the V gene TRBV20-1; 14 bases are a match to TRBD2. Germline V gives CDR1 DFQATT, CDR2 SNEGSKA (reference sequence). CDR3 size: 16 residues. CDR3 nucleotides: TGCAGTGCTGGGGGACTAGCGGGGGACCCCTATAATGAGCAGTTCTTC. Translated: CSAGGLAGDPYNEQFF.

This clonotype was counted ten times or more. The genes are TRBV5-6 and TRBJ2-1; D may be TRBD1 (5 bases). The CDR3 covers 15 residues. The V and J ends lost 0 bases and 3 bases respectively, with 10 bases between them. Germline loops: CDR1 SGHDT, CDR2 YYEEEE. CDR3 coding DNA: TGTGCCAGCAGCTTGGAGCTTGACAGCTACAATGAGCAGTTCTTC. Protein sequence: CASSLELDSYNEQFF.

DNA for the CDR3: TGCGCCAGCAGGGAGCGACCCACAGATACGCAGTATTTT. Its translation is CASRERPTDTQYF. The V gene is TRBV5-1, the J gene TRBJ2-3; D remains unclear. V lost 5 bases to trimming and J lost 2 bases, with 9 bases between them. The germline V gene has CDR1 SGHRS and CDR2 YFSETQ. This CDR3 contains 13 residues.

This clonotype has at least ten counts. The V and J genes are TRBV6-2 or TRBV6-3 and TRBJ1-2; D is unclear. Germline CDR1 reads MNHEY; CDR2 reads SVGEGT. The V end was cut by 2 bases, the J end by 2 bases, with 12 bases between. The CDR3 extends over 15 amino acids. CDR3 sequence reads: CASSYPRTANYGYTF. As DNA, the CDR3 is TGTGCCAGCAGTTACCCCAGGACTGCGAACTATGGCTACACCTTC.

This clonotype was counted at least ten times. The chain employs TRBV12-3 or TRBV12-4 and TRBJ2-5, with 10 bases lining up with TRBD1. With 1 base clipped from V and 5 bases from J, the junction kept 4 bases outside the gene matches. CDR3 size: 15 residues. The CDR3 DNA reads as TGTGCCAGCAGTTTAGGGGACAGGGGTCTTGAGACCCAGTACTTC. Protein product: CASSLGDRGLETQYF.

This clonotype was observed at least ten times. The chain combines TRBV9 with TRBJ2-7, with 8 bases fitting TRBD1. This CDR3 contains 14 residues. The V and J ends lost 3 bases and 7 bases, in that order; junction bases with no gene match: 9. Germline CDR1 and CDR2: SGDLS and YYNGEE. In nucleotides, the CDR3 is TGTGCCAGCAGCGCTAGACAGGGGACGGGGGAGCAGTACTTC. Translation gives CASSARQGTGEQYF.

The table lists this clonotype with many counts. The CDR3 region is CASSSRTRDYNEQFF. DNA for the CDR3: TGTGCCAGCAGTTCCCGGACTAGGGACTACAATGAGCAGTTCTTC. The rearrangement links TRBV12-3 or TRBV12-4 to TRBJ2-1; 7 bases line up with TRBD2. This CDR3 is 15 amino acids long. J was trimmed by 3 bases and V by 4 bases; bases with no gene match: 6.

In this sample, this clonotype turned up many times. V is TRBV5-1 and J is TRBJ2-7; 10 bases match TRBD1. V trimming: 4 bases; J trimming: 4 bases; junction bases outside the gene matches: 5. This CDR3 contains 14 residues. CDR1 SGHRS and CDR2 YFSETQ come from the germline V gene. CDR3 coding DNA: TGCGCCAGCAGCGCGGGACAGGGGTGGTACGAGCAGTACTTC. Its protein product is CASSAGQGWYEQYF.

The chain couples TRBV19 to TRBJ1-2; D is undetermined. V was shortened by 3 bases and J by 7 bases, with 3 bases between the two germline ends. CDR1 LNHDA and CDR2 SQIVND come from the germline V gene (reference sequence). The CDR3 runs to 10 residues. CDR3 sequence (DNA): TGTGCCAGTAGTATCTCTGGCTACACCTTC. It translates to CASSISGYTF.

The sample holds a few counts of this clonotype. The chain carries TRBV20-1 and TRBJ1-5; D is perhaps TRBD1 (5 bases). The CDR3 loop spans 14 amino acids. Germline V lookup: CDR1 DFQATT, CDR2 SNEGSKA (reference sequence). V shed 4 bases and J shed 4 bases, with 14 bases lying between them. CDR3 bases: TGCAGTGCTAACCCGGGACTTCCTAATCAGCCCCAGCATTTT. The encoded protein is CSANPGLPNQPQHF.

This clonotype came up many times. V gene TRBV5-1 combines with J gene TRBJ2-5; 8 nucleotides align to TRBD2. The V and J ends lost 0 bases and 2 bases, in that order; junction bases with no gene match: 9. The germline CDR1 and CDR2 sequences are SGHRS and YFSETQ. CDR3 length: 17 amino acids. The CDR3, as DNA: TGCGCCAGCAGCTTGGAACGTAGCGGGGTCGTTCAAGAGACCCAGTACTTC. Amino acid sequence: CASSLERSGVVQETQYF.

This clonotype was seen many times. V gene TRBV20-1 combines with J gene TRBJ2-2; 8 nucleotides agree with TRBD1. Germline CDR1 and CDR2: DFQATT and SNEGSKA (reference sequence). The CDR3 extends over 15 amino acids. J was trimmed by 3 bases and V by 3 bases; bases with no gene match: 6. This chain's CDR3 is CSARTRGLDTGELFF. DNA for the CDR3: TGCAGTGCTAGGACCAGGGGGCTGGACACCGGGGAGCTGTTTTTT.

This clonotype came up many times. The chain combines TRBV2 with TRBJ1-5; 9 positions match TRBD1. The V segment lost 5 bases and the J segment 5 bases; nucleotides outside the gene matches: 4. Germline V CDR1 and CDR2: SNHLY, FYNNEI. The CDR3 extends over 14 amino acids. The CDR3 sequence is CASSTYRGHQPQHF. DNA of the CDR3: TGTGCCAGCAGTACCTACAGGGGGCATCAGCCCCAGCATTTT.

This clonotype was counted at least ten times. The rearrangement uses TRBV10-2 and TRBJ1-2, with unresolved D. Germline lookup yields CDR1 WSHSY and CDR2 SAAADI. The CDR3 is made up of 15 amino acids. V lost 2 bases and J lost 4, with 14 bases in between. The CDR3 sequence is CASSEIRPCSYGYTF. The CDR3 DNA sequence: TGCGCCAGCAGTGAGATTAGACCCTGCAGCTATGGCTACACCTTC.

V is TRBV9 and J is TRBJ2-5, with a tentative D call TRBD2 (6 bases). Trimming removed 3 bases from V and 7 bases from J, with 19 bases in between. The CDR3 has 15 residues. Germline V CDR1 and CDR2: SGDLS, YYNGEE. In nucleotides, the CDR3 is TGTGCCAGCAGCGGAGGCGGGGCCGTCCCCGTGACCCAGTACTTC. Translated, it gives CASSGGGAVPVTQYF.